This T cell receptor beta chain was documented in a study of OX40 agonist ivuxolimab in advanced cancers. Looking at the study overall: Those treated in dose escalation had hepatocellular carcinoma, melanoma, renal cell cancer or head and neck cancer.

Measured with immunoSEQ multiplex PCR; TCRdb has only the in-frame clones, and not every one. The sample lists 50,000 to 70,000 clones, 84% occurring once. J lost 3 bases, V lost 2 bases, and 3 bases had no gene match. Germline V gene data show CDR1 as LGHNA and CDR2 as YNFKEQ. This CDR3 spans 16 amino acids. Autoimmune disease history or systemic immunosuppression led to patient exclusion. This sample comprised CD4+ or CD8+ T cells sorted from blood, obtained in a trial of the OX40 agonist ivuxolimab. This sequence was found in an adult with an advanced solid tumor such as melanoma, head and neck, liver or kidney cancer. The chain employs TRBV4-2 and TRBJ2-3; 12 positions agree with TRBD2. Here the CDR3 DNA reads TGTGCCAGCAGCCAACCCCTAGCGGGGGGGACAGATACGCAGTATTTT. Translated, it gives CASSQPLAGGTDTQYF.